This T cell receptor beta chain was obtained from a study of cytomegalovirus exposure and HLA in healthy donors. The CDR3 runs to 14 residues. V lost 1 base and J lost 5, with 11 bases in between. CDR1 and CDR2 (germline): SGHAT, FQNNGV. It was with 60 Vbeta and 13 Jbeta primers that the PCR ran. Libraries were prepared by immunoSEQ multiplex PCR; TCRdb keeps only in-frame clonotypes and omits some of them. The sample lists around 94,000 clones; roughly four fifths were seen once. Turning to this clone: Its antigen is currently unknown.

Study-wide points: Immune exposure data for these donors was limited to CMV serostatus.

J is TRBJ1-2 and V is TRBV11-2; possibly TRBD1 for D (6 bases). The sequenced sample consisted of PBMCs. The clonotype originates from a human donor in good health. This CDR3 is CASSLAGTFYGYTF. The CDR3 nucleotides read TGTGCCAGCAGCTTAGCGGGGACATTTTATGGCTACACCTTC.